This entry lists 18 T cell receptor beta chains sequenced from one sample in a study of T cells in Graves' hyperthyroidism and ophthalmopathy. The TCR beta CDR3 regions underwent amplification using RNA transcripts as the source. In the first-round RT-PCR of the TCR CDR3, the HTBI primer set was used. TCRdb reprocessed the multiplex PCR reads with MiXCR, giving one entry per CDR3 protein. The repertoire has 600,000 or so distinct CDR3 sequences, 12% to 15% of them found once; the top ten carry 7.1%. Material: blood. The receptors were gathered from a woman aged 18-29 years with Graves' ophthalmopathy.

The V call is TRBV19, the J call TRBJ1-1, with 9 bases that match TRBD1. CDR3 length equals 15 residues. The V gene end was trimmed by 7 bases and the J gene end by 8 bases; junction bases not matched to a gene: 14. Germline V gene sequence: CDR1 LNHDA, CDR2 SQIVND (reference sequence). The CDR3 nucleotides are TGTGCCAGTATCTTAACCCCCTCCGGGACAGGGGAAGCTTTCTTT. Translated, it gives CASILTPSGTGEAFF.

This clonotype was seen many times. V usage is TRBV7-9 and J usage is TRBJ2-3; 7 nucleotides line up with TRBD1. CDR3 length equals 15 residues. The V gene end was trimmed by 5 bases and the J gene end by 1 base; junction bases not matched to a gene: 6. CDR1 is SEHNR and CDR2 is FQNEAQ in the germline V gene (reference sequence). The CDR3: CASSNRGMGTDTQYF. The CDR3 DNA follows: TGTGCCAGCAGCAACAGGGGAATGGGCACAGATACGCAGTATTTT.

CDR3 loop: CASSFSQGAGYEQYF. DNA for the CDR3: TGTGCCAGCAGCTTTTCACAGGGGGCTGGCTACGAGCAGTACTTC. J is TRBJ2-7 and V is TRBV7-9; TRBD1 matches at 9 bases. The V and J ends lost 3 bases and 3 bases, in that order; junction bases with no gene match: 6. This CDR3 comprises 15 residues. Germline V CDR1 and CDR2: SEHNR, FQNEAQ (reference sequence).

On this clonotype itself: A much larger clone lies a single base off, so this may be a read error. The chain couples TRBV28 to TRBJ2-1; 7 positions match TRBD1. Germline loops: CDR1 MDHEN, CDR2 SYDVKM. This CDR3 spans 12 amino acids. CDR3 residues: CASRSTGEGQSF. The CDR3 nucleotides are TGTGCCAGCAGGTCCACAGGGGAAGGGCAGTCCTTC.

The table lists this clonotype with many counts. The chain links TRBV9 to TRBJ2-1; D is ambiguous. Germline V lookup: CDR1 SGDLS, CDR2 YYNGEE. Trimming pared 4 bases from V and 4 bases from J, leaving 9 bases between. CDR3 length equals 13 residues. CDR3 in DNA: TGTGCCAGCAGCCCAAGGTCGTACAATGAGCAGTTCTTC. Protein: CASSPRSYNEQFF. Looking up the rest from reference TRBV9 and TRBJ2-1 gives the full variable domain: DSGVTQTPKHLITATGQRVTLRCSPRSGDLSVYWYQQSLDQGLQFLIQYYNGEERAKGNILERFSAQQFPDLHSELNLSSLELGDSALYFCASSPRSYNEQFFGPGTRLTVL.

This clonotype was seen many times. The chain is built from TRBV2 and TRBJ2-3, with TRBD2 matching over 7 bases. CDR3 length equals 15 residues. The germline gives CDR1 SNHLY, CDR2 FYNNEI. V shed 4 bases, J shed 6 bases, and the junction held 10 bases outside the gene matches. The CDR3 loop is CASSGPRQRGDTQYF. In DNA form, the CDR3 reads TGTGCCAGCAGTGGCCCCCGGCAGCGGGGCGATACGCAGTATTTT.

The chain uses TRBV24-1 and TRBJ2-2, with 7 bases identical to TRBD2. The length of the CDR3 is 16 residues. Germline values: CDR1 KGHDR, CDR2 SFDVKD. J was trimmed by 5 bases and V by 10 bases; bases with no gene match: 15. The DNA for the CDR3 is TGTGCCACGAGTAAAAACGTAGCGGGTCGGACCGGGGAGCTGTTTTTT. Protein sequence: CATSKNVAGRTGELFF.

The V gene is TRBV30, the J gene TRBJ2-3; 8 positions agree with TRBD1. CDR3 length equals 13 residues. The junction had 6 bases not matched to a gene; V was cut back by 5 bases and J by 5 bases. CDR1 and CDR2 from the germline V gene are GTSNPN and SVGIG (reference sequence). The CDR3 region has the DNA TGTGCCTGGGCGACAGGGGCCCGAGATACGCAGTATTTT. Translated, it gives CAWATGARDTQYF.

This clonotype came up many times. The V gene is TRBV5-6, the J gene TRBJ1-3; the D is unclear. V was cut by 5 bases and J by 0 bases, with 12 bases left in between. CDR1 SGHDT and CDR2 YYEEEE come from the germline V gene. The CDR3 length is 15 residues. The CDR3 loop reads CASSKGRPSGNTIYF. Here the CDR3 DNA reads TGTGCCAGCAGTAAAGGACGGCCCTCTGGAAACACCATATATTTT.

The CDR3 DNA is TGTGCCAGCAGCGTAGAGGGCACTAGCGGCCCCTACGAGCAGTACTTC. Translated: CASSVEGTSGPYEQYF. This chain joins TRBV9 and TRBJ2-7, with 8 bases that match TRBD2. This CDR3 has 16 residues. V shed 0 bases and J 2 bases; nucleotides not matched to a gene: 7. CDR1 SGDLS and CDR2 YYNGEE come from the germline V gene.

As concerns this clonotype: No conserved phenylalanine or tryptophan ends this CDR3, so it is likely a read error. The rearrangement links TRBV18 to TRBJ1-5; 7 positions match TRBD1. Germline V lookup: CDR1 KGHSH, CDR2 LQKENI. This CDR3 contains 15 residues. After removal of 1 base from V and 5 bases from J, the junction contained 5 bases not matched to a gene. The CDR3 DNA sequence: TGTGCCAGCTCACCACAGGGGGCACGGGATCAGCCCCAGCATCTT. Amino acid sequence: CASSPQGARDQPQHL.

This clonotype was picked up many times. CDR3: CASSPREGTQYF. The CDR3 DNA follows: TGTGCCAGCAGCCCCCGAGAGGGTACGCAGTATTTT. The chain joins TRBV7-3 to TRBJ2-3, with TRBD2 as a possible D gene (5 bases). Between the trimmed V and J ends, which lost 5 bases and 8 bases, there was a span of 11 bases. There are 12 residues in the CDR3. Germline V gene sequence: CDR1 SGHTA, CDR2 FQGTGA.

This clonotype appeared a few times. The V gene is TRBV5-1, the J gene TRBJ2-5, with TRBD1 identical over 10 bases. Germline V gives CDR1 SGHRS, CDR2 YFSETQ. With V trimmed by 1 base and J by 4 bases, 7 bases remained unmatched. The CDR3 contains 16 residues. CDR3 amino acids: CASSLFDRGLGETQYF. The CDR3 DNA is TGCGCCAGCAGCTTGTTCGACAGGGGGCTGGGAGAGACCCAGTACTTC.

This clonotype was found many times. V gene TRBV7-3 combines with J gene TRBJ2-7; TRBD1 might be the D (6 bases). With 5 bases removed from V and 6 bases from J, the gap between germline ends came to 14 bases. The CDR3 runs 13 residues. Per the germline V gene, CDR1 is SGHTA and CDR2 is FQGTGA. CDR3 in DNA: TGTGCCAGCAGCCCAGGGGTCAGGGGCGAGCAGTACTTC. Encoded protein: CASSPGVRGEQYF.

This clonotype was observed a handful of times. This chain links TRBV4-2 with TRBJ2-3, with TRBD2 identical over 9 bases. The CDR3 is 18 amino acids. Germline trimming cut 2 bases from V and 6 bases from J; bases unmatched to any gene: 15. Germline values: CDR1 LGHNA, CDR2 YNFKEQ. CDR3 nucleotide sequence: TGTGCCAGCAGCCAATCTCCCCTCCTAGCGGGAAAGCGTGATACGCAGTATTTT. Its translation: CASSQSPLLAGKRDTQYF.

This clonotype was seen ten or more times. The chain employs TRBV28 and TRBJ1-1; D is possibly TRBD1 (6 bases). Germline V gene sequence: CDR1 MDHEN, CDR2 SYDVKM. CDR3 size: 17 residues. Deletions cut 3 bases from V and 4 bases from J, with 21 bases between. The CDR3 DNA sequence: TGTGCCAGCAGTTTTGAGGGCCAGGGGCACCAGAGCACTGAAGCTTTCTTT. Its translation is CASSFEGQGHQSTEAFF.

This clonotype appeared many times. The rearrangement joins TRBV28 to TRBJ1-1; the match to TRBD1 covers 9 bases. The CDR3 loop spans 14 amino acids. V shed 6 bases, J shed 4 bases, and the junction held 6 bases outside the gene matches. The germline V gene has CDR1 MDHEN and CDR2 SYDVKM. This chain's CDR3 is CASSQTGGFTEAFF. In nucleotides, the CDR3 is TGTGCCAGCAGCCAGACAGGGGGATTCACTGAAGCTTTCTTT.

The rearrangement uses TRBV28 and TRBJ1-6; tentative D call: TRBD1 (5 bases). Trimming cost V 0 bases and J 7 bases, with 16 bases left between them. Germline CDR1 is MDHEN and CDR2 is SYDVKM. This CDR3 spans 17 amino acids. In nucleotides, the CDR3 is TGTGCCAGCAGTTTATGGGCGGGGCGAACCAAGAATTCACCCCTCCACTTT. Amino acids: CASSLWAGRTKNSPLHF.